This TCR beta chain was documented in a study of PD-1 blockade in classical Hodgkin lymphoma (dated by TCRdb to the early 2020s). Study-wide context: Nivolumab dosing was 3 mg/kg intravenously every 2 weeks, continuing until either disease progression or unacceptable toxicity. To define a peripheral blood immune signature of response to PD-1 blockade in classical Hodgkin lymphoma, the study combined TCR beta sequencing with CyTOF.

Genomic DNA was extracted with the Qiagen DNeasy kit from unsorted PBMCs and from negatively selected CD4+ and CD8+ fractions. Amplification of TCR beta CDR3 regions was done by immunoSEQ multiplex PCR with primers that anneal to V and J segments. Amplification bias was minimized using a synthetic immune receptor repertoire, and residual bias was removed computationally after sequencing. Per the authors' processing: Repertoire diversity was quantified as the Shannon entropy index using custom Python scripts. Unsorted, CD4+ and CD8+ repertoires were examined separately, except in combined analyses, for which CD4+ and CD8+ sequences were merged in silico. Clonal expansion was defined as at least a 2-fold frequency increase after treatment relative to C1D1, with a pseudocount of 0.5 for undetected baseline clones. Clones with 0 or 1 copy at C1D1 were classified as singleton clones, and clones with 2 or more copies were classified as non-singleton clones. Clones expanded in unsorted samples were labelled as CD4+, CD8+ or unknown by matching protein sequences in sorted samples from the same patient. Wilcoxon tests on paired samples were used to test diversity changes from C1D1 to C4D1. TCRdb provides this immuneACCESS table in a form limited to in-frame rearrangements. Some clones are lacking; in checked studies, under half of them reflect an unresolved V gene, and why the rest are absent is not known. Clonal size and the V and J genes are those of that table, whereas D and trimming came from the DNA. Within this sample are under 45,000 clones, with 66% of them counted one time only. The ten largest clones represent 3.1% of the sample.

In the case of this clone: Which antigen it targets is not known. Base-call qualities are not available, and no considerably larger clone is one nucleotide away.

General study outcomes and caveats: Lower diversity was observed in patients in whom nivolumab was started less than 1 year after ASCT, and these patients were excluded from later analyses so that confounding by immune reconstitution would be avoided. Only a single clinical trial cohort was studied, and what caused the repertoire differences, possibly disease activity or prior therapy, remained undefined. Trial patients achieving complete response had baseline diversity similar to newly diagnosed patients, whereas partial responders and progressors had significantly lower diversity. A significant rise by C4D1 was seen in CD4+ but not CD8+ TCR diversity (p=0.0027 vs p=0.16), with the rise being most apparent in complete responders (p=0.02). Baseline TCR diversity was reported to be lower in newly diagnosed patients than in healthy donors, and even lower in relapsed/refractory patients.

Interpreted using the paper, the time point label stands for: cycle 4 day 1 (C4D1), after six to seven weeks of nivolumab. Relapse after autologous stem cell transplantation had occurred in all trial patients, and cohorts A, B and C were distinguished by prior brentuximab vedotin exposure. The trial cohort comprised approximately 55 patients with relapsed/refractory classical Hodgkin lymphoma whose best overall responses were complete response, partial response or progressive disease. In the multi-cohort phase II CheckMate 205 trial, trial patients received single-agent nivolumab. An independent review committee assessed best overall response by applying the 2007 International Working Group response criteria. PBMCs from the trial were collected at three points: immediately before nivolumab initiation (C1D1), and during therapy at cycle 2 day 1 and cycle 4 day 1. Peripheral blood was collected in 8 mL Vacutainer Cell Preparation Tubes, from which PBMCs were isolated by centrifugation and then cryopreserved.

Sequencing was performed on peripheral blood mononuclear cells (PBMCs), taken before the fourth cycle of nivolumab. This receptor was obtained from a human donor with classical Hodgkin lymphoma.

The nucleotide sequence reads as follows: TGTGCCAGCAGCCGAGACAGGGGGCTTTCCGGGGAGCTGTTTTTT. It translates to CASSRDRGLSGELFF. The sequence links TRBV25-1 to TRBJ2-2; TRBD1 agrees with 10 junctional bases. CDR1 and CDR2 are read off the germline V gene as MGHDK and SYGVNS. The junction shows trimming of 6 bases on V and 6 bases on J, and the gene matches do not reach 7 bases of it. The CDR3 sequence holds 15 residues, the cysteine and phenylalanine included. Only the CDR3 DNA is retained, 45 bases long and in frame from the first base.